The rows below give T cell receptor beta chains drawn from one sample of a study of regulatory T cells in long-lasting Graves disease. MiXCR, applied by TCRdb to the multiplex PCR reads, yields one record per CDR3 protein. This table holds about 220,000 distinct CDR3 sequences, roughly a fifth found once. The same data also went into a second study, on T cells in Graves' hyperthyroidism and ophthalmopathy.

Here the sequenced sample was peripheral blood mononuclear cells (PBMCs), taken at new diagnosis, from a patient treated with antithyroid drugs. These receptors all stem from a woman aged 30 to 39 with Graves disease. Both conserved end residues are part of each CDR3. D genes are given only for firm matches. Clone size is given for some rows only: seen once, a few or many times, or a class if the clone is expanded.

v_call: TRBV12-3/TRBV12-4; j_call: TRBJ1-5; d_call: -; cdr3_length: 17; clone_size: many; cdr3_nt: TGTGCCAGCAGTCCCCCCACAGGGAGGGGAGGCCGTCAGCCCCAGCATTTT; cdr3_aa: CASSPPTGRGGRQPQHF
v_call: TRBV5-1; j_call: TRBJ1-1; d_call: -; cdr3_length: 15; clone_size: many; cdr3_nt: TGCGCCAGCAGCTTCTCCAACAGGGAGGACACTGAAGCTTTCTTT; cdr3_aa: CASSFSNREDTEAFF
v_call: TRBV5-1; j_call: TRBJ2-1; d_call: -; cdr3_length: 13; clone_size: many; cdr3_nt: TGCGCCAGCAGCTTGATCCTTGGCAATGAGCAGTTCTTC; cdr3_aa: CASSLILGNEQFF
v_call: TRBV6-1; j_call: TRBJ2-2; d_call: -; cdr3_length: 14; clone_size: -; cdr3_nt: TGTGCCAGCATGGGGCCACAGAACACCGGGGAGCTGTTTTTT; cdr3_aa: CASMGPQNTGELFF
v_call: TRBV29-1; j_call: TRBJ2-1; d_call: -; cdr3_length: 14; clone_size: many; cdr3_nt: TGCAGCGTTGAGTCCTCGGACTCCTACAATGAGCAGTTCTTC; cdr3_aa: CSVESSDSYNEQFF
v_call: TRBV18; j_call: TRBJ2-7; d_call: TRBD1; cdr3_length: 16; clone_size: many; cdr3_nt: TGTGCCAGCTCACCACCGGAACAGGGGCCAACCTACGAGCAGTACTTC; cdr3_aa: CASSPPEQGPTYEQYF
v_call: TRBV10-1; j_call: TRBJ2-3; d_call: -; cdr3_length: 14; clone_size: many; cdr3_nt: TGCGCCAGCAGTGAGGCAGGGGCAACAGATACGCAGTATTTT; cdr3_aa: CASSEAGATDTQYF
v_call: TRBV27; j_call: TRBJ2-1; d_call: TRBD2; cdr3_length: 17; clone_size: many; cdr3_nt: TGTGCCAGCAGTATCCTTGGACTAGCGGGGACCTACAATGAGCAGTTCTTC; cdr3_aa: CASSILGLAGTYNEQFF
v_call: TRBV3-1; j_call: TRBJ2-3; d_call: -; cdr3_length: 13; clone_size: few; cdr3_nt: TGTGCCAGCAGCCGGGTGGGCGGTTATACGCAGTATTTT; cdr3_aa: CASSRVGGYTQYF
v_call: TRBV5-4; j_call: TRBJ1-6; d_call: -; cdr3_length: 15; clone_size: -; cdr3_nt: TGTGCCAGCAGCTTACGGGACGACTATAATTCACCCCTCCACTTT; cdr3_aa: CASSLRDDYNSPLHF
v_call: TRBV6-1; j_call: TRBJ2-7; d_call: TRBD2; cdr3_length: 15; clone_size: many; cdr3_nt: TGTGCCAGCAGTCGGACTAGCGGGAGGCGTGACGAGCAGTACTTC; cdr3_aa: CASSRTSGRRDEQYF
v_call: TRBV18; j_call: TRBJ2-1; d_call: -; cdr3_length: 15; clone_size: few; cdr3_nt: TGTGCCAGCTCACCCTTGGACAGCTCCTACAATGAGCAGTTCTTC; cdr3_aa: CASSPLDSSYNEQFF
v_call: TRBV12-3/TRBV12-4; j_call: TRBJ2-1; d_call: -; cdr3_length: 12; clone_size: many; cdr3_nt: TGTGCCAGCAGTTTAAACCTAAGTGAGCAGTTCTTC; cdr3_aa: CASSLNLSEQFF
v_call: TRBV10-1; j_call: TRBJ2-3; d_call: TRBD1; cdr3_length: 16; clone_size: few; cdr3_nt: TGCGCCAGCAGTGTAGGGACAGGGGGAGGCACAGATACGCAGTATTTT; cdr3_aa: CASSVGTGGGTDTQYF
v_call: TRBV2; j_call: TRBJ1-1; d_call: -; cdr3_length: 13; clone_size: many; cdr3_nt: TGTGCCAGCAGCTCCTTCTGGGTCACTGAAGCTTTCTTT; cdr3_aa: CASSSFWVTEAFF
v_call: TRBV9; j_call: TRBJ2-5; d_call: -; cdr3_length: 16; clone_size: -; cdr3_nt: TGTGCCAGCAGCGTAGCTTTCCGGGACACCCAAGAGACCCAGTACTTC; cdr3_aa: CASSVAFRDTQETQYF
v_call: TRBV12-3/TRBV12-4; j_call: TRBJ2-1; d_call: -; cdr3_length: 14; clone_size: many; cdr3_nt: TGTGCCAGCAGTTTTTACCCGGAGAGGACTGAGCAGTTCTTC; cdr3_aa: CASSFYPERTEQFF
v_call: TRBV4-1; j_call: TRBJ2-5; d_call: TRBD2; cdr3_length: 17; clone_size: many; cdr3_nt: TGCGCCAGCAGCCAAGATCGAGCGGGGGCCCAACAAGAGACCCAGTACTTC; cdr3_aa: CASSQDRAGAQQETQYF